This T cell receptor (beta chain) was identified in a study of CD8+ T cells in alopecia areata (dated by TCRdb to 2016 to 2018). Concerning the study at large: The treated patients, all with moderate-to-severe alopecia areata, were enrolled in an open-label pilot trial of oral tofacitinib given at 5 to 10 mg twice daily. On the human side, TCRbeta sequencing was run on scalp tissue and on sorted CD4+ and CD8+ peripheral blood T cells from healthy controls and from alopecia areata patients with either patchy or totalis/universalis disease. RNA was extracted with the PAXgene miRNA kit for fixed scalp, the miRNeasy kit for PBMCs, and the RNeasy kit for mouse skin. Clonality in the scalp was compared among normal scalp (n=4), patchy alopecia areata scalp (n=8), and alopecia totalis/universalis scalp (n=8). TCRbeta CDR3 regions were amplified by immunoSEQ multiplex PCR with 35 Vbeta forward and 13 Jbeta reverse primers. Disease severity in treated patients was measured with the SALT score, which quantifies the percentage of affected scalp surface area. Biopsies were taken from tofacitinib-treated patients at baseline and at 4 and 24 weeks of treatment, and a later scalp biopsy was taken in several of the tofacitinib-treated patients. Patients received tofacitinib for 6 to 18 months and were then followed off drug for 6 months to check for delayed response and recurrence. In both human patients and the C3H/HeJ mouse model, the study applied high-throughput TCRbeta sequencing to look at T cell clonal expansion in alopecia areata. What the study reported, not specific to this receptor: Because the treated cohort was small and had just a single nonresponder, larger studies are needed to establish links between baseline CD8+ expansion and response. Lesional scalp, especially in alopecia totalis/universalis, showed higher clonality and more expanded CD8+ clones than normal scalp, suggesting antigenic drive. Many expanded lesional clones were found to persist in scalp and blood during tofacitinib treatment, and relapse after treatment cessation may be partly explained by this persistence. Tofacitinib significantly decreased scalp clonality and the number of expanded CD8+ clones among the top 100 scalp clones. TCR sequences shared between patients were less clear than in mice, possibly partly because of HLA diversity in the patient population. Unlike mouse skin, which is dominated by gammadelta T cells, normal human skin has resident alphabeta T cells that are also sequenced, and this complicates analysis of the scalp TCR repertoire.

Libraries were constructed by the immunoSEQ multiplex PCR assay. For TCR sequencing, RNA was extracted from every sample and reverse transcribed into cDNA to serve as template. SuperScript III was used to make first-strand cDNA, primed with a 2:1 mix of oligo-dT and random hexamers. Amplification bias was assessed with a synthetic immune receptor repertoire, and residual bias was removed computationally. The original pipeline was this. Raw reads were preprocessed to remove errors, and CDR3 was defined according to IMGT conventions as the region from the conserved cysteine to phenylalanine. To get clonality, Shannon entropy was normalized by log2 of the number of productive unique TCRs and the result was subtracted from 1. Whether each scalp clone was CD4 or CD8 was inferred by checking scalp TCRbeta sequences against the CD4 and CD8 repertoires from sorted blood. This immuneACCESS table, as held by TCRdb, lists in-frame sequences with V and J called but not all clones. Of the missing ones, under half trace to an unresolved V gene in checked studies; the others have no known cause. D and trimming were read from the DNA, whereas the V and J calls and clone size are those reported in that table. Here the sample has about 210,000 clones; 66% occur a single time. Over 1% of the sample is held by the ten biggest clonotypes.

CDR1 and CDR2, per the germline V gene (reference sequence), are MNHNY and SVGAGI. Trimming takes 6 bases off V and 6 bases off J; junction bases not matched to a gene: 7. From its cysteine to its phenylalanine, the CDR3 spans 13 amino acids. The DNA shown is the 39-base CDR3, in frame from base 1. According to the study, the label for this sample's treatment or condition signals: oral pan-JAK inhibitor, 5-10 mg twice daily. From alopecia areata patients, peripheral blood was collected along with lesional scalp punch biopsies. PBMCs were isolated by density centrifugation and stained for CD3, CD4 and CD8, after which CD4+ and CD8+ T cells were sorted on a FACSAria. To note about this clone: This clone's antigen is unknown. No quality values exist for individual bases; no much larger clone is one base distant.

This chain joins TRBV6-6 to TRBJ1-2; 7 bases in the junction line up with TRBD1. Material: CD4+ T cells sorted from blood, obtained around week 44, from a patient treated with tofacitinib. The receptor was isolated from a human donor with alopecia areata. The DNA sequence is TGTGCCAGCAGCGTGACAGGGCCTAATGGCTACACCTTC. Its translation is CASSVTGPNGYTF.